Listed below are T cell receptor beta chains from one sample, sequenced in a study of T cells in Graves' hyperthyroidism and ophthalmopathy. TCRdb itself ran the multiplex PCR reads through MiXCR, one entry per CDR3 protein. The top ten clones hold roughly 4.5% of a sample with fewer than 650,000 distinct CDR3 sequences, over 12% of them seen once. Sequenced: blood. These receptors were taken from a woman in her forties with Graves' ophthalmopathy. The CDR3 runs from the conserved cysteine through the conserved F or W. The D gene is left open where the match is weak. Only some rows state a clone size, as once, few, many or a class for expanded clones.

CDR3 protein	CDR3 DNA	V gene	J gene	clone size	D gene
CASSYSFGVNTEAFF	TGTGCCAGCAGTTACTCATTCGGGGTGAACACTGAAGCTTTCTTT	TRBV6-5	TRBJ1-1	many	-
CSARDVDRVWTEAFF	TGCAGTGCTAGAGATGTGGACAGGGTTTGGACTGAAGCTTTCTTT	TRBV20-1	TRBJ1-1	many	TRBD1
CASSYYPGGGYDGYTF	TGTGCCAGCAGTTACTATCCAGGGGGCGGCTATGATGGCTACACCTTC	TRBV6-5	TRBJ1-2	few	TRBD1
CASSVRPMSSGNTIYF	TGTGCCAGCAGCGTAAGGCCCATGAGCTCTGGAAACACCATATATTTT	TRBV9	TRBJ1-3	many	-
CASSPSGQTGWAETQYF	TGTGCCAGCAGCCCCTCGGGGCAGACAGGTTGGGCAGAGACCCAGTACTTC	TRBV11-2	TRBJ2-5	-	-
CASTLSRERGYTF	TGTGCCAGTACCCTGAGCAGGGAACGTGGCTACACCTTC	TRBV19	TRBJ1-2	many	-
CASSPDNTEAFF	TGTGCCAGCAGCCCTGATAACACTGAAGCTTTCTTT	TRBV12-3/TRBV12-4	TRBJ1-1	many	-
CASTNTGSGNTEAFF	TGTGCCAGCACTAATACAGGGTCCGGGAACACTGAAGCTTTCTTT	TRBV9	TRBJ1-1	many	-
CASSPDAGGVNYEQYF	TGTGCCAGCAGCCCAGATGCGGGAGGGGTGAATTACGAGCAGTACTTC	TRBV7-6	TRBJ2-7	many	TRBD2
CASTYIGGRVMNTEAFF	TGTGCCAGCACTTATATAGGGGGAAGGGTAATGAACACTGAAGCTTTCTTT	TRBV6-2/TRBV6-3	TRBJ1-1	-	-
CASSLEARGRNGYTF	TGTGCCAGCAGCTTAGAGGCCAGGGGGCGAAATGGCTACACCTTC	TRBV7-6	TRBJ1-2	once	TRBD1
CASSYSGRAYEQYF	TGTGCCAGCAGTTACTCCGGCAGGGCCTACGAGCAGTACTTC	TRBV6-5	TRBJ2-7	many	-
CASSLGGGKTQYF	TGTGCCAGCAGTTTAGGGGGAGGGAAGACCCAGTACTTC	TRBV28	TRBJ2-5	many	TRBD2
CASSYITRPTNTGELFF	TGTGCCAGCAGTTACATCACTCGACCGACCAACACCGGGGAGCTGTTTTTT	TRBV6-2/TRBV6-3	TRBJ2-2	-	-
CASSPIGNSGTAEAFF	TGTGCCAGCAGCCCCATAGGGAATTCCGGGACAGCTGAAGCTTTCTTT	TRBV7-3	TRBJ1-1	many	TRBD1
CASSTGILYEQYF	TGTGCCAGCAGCACCGGGATCCTCTACGAGCAGTACTTC	TRBV12-3/TRBV12-4	TRBJ2-7	many	-
CASSNLLAGGELFF	TGTGCCAGCAGTAACCTTCTAGCGGGTGGGGAGCTGTTTTTT	TRBV2	TRBJ2-2	many	TRBD2
CASHQGFDGYTF	TGTGCCAGCCACCAGGGGTTCGATGGCTACACCTTC	TRBV6-2/TRBV6-3	TRBJ1-2	many	-
CASSQRLSGNTIYF	TGTGCCAGCAGCCAGAGACTCTCTGGAAACACCATATATTTT	TRBV3-1	TRBJ1-3	-	-
CSARLWGRRNSEQYF	TGCAGTGCTAGGTTGTGGGGGCGACGGAACTCGGAGCAGTACTTC	TRBV20-1	TRBJ2-7	-	-
CAWSDWTANTGAFF	TGTGCCTGGAGTGACTGGACAGCGAACACTGGAGCTTTCTTT	TRBV30	TRBJ1-1	-	-
CASSSGRGIQYF	TGTGCCAGCAGTTCGGGGAGGGGCATTCAGTACTTC	TRBV28	TRBJ2-4	many	TRBD2
CSAIPPVAKNIQYF	TGCAGTGCGATCCCCCCCGTAGCCAAAAACATTCAGTACTTC	TRBV20-1	TRBJ2-4	many	-
CASSLGGSFNYGYTF	TGTGCCAGCAGCTTAGGGGGGTCATTTAACTATGGCTACACCTTC	TRBV7-2	TRBJ1-2	many	-
CASSQAGQGSYEQYF	TGTGCCAGCAGCCAAGCGGGACAGGGCTCCTACGAGCAGTACTTC	TRBV3-1	TRBJ2-7	many	TRBD1
CAIMDGQGIGYTF	TGTGCCATCATGGATGGACAGGGCATTGGCTACACCTTC	TRBV10-3	TRBJ1-2	many	TRBD1
CASGGTASVYGYTF	TGTGCCAGCGGGGGGACAGCCAGCGTTTATGGCTACACCTTC	TRBV5-6	TRBJ1-2	many	TRBD1
CASSGVDGELFF	TGTGCTAGTTCAGGGGTCGACGGGGAGCTGTTTTTT	TRBV12-5	TRBJ2-2	many	-
CASSYSGESETQYF	TGTGCCAGCAGTTACTCGGGGGAATCAGAGACCCAGTACTTC	TRBV6-5	TRBJ2-5	many	-
CASSLGHDASEAFF	TGTGCCAGCAGCTTAGGACACGATGCAAGTGAAGCTTTCTTT	TRBV7-9	TRBJ1-1	many	-
CAWRARDGISYEQYF	TGTGCCTGGAGAGCCCGGGACGGGATCTCCTACGAGCAGTACTTC	TRBV30	TRBJ2-7	few	-
CASSQGDLRTGELFF	TGCGCCAGCAGCCAAGGAGATCTTCGGACGGGGGAGCTGTTTTTT	TRBV4-1	TRBJ2-2	-	-
CASSFTQRQGRGNQPQHF	TGTGCCAGCAGTTTCACCCAACGACAGGGACGGGGGAATCAGCCCCAGCATTTT	TRBV6-2/TRBV6-3	TRBJ1-5	-	TRBD1
CASSFFRTGGRSEAFF	TGTGCCAGCAGTTTTTTCCGGACAGGGGGGCGAAGTGAAGCTTTCTTT	TRBV28	TRBJ1-1	-	TRBD1
CSVPRSEQQETQYF	TGCAGCGTCCCTCGATCCGAGCAGCAAGAGACCCAGTACTTC	TRBV29-1	TRBJ2-5	many	-
CASSSRTAALGEQYF	TGCGCCAGCAGCTCCCGAACCGCTGCCTTAGGCGAGCAGTACTTC	TRBV4-1	TRBJ2-7	-	-
CASSVGLAGDRGQETQYF	TGTGCCAGCAGCGTAGGGCTAGCGGGAGACCGGGGCCAAGAGACCCAGTACTTC	TRBV9	TRBJ2-5	few	TRBD2
CASSLSISRGKYF	TGTGCCAGCAGTTTAAGTATATCGCGGGGGAAGTACTTC	TRBV28	TRBJ2-7	-	TRBD2
CASSHGGHTEAFF	TGTGCCAGCAGCCACGGGGGACACACTGAAGCTTTCTTT	TRBV3-1	TRBJ1-1	-	-
CSARDSQGLGEQYF	TGCAGTGCTAGAGATAGTCAGGGGCTGGGGGAGCAGTACTTC	TRBV20-1	TRBJ2-7	many	-
CASSLVGTGGEGGTF	TGTGCCAGCAGCTTGGTCGGGACAGGGGGCGAAGGGGGAACCTTC	TRBV5-5	TRBJ2-1	-	TRBD1
CSVGSGDSPLHF	TGCAGCGTCGGATCGGGTGATTCACCCCTCCACTTT	TRBV29-1	TRBJ1-6	-	-
CASSPGAGDYGYTF	TGCGCCAGCAGCCCAGGGGCAGGTGACTATGGCTACACCTTC	TRBV4-3	TRBJ1-2	many	-
CASSSYRGSTEAFF	TGTGCCAGCAGCTCCTACAGGGGATCCACTGAAGCTTTCTTT	TRBV7-2	TRBJ1-1	-	TRBD1
CASLSSAVAGGPHEQYF	TGTGCCAGCCTATCATCCGCAGTAGCGGGAGGACCTCACGAGCAGTACTTC	TRBV12-3/TRBV12-4	TRBJ2-7	many	TRBD2
CASTLGSTGELFF	TGTGCCAGTACCCTGGGGTCTACCGGGGAGCTGTTTTTT	TRBV19	TRBJ2-2	few	-